Listed here are 5 T cell receptor beta chains from one sample, sequenced in a study of cytomegalovirus exposure and HLA in healthy donors. Primers included in the PCR were 60 Vbeta and 13 Jbeta primers. Repertoires were generated with immunoSEQ multiplex PCR, while TCRdb's copy carries only in-frame clones and drops some. The profile shows 140,000 or so clones, 68% of them singletons. Sequenced: PBMCs. All receptors derive from a man aged 60 to 69 in good health and CMV-seronegative.

This sequence joins TRBV5-4 and TRBJ2-7, with D perhaps TRBD2 (5 bases). The V end lost 4 bases, the J end lost 1 base, and 21 bases lay between the germline ends. The CDR3 has 17 amino acids. CDR1 and CDR2 from the germline V gene are SGHNT and YYREEE (reference sequence). The CDR3 here is CASSPRRTREGSYEQYF. The CDR3 DNA is TGTGCCAGCAGCCCCAGGAGGACTCGAGAGGGATCCTACGAGCAGTACTTC.

The CDR3 sequence: CAISESREGSETQYF. The CDR3 nucleotides read TGTGCCATCAGTGAGTCGAGGGAGGGGAGCGAGACCCAGTACTTC. The rearrangement links TRBV10-3 to TRBJ2-5, with 7 bases identical to TRBD2. V gave up 0 bases and J gave up 5 bases; unmatched junction bases: 6. The germline CDR1 and CDR2 sequences are ENHRY and SYGVKD. CDR3 size: 15 residues.

As for this clone: Distinct nucleotide sequences in the sample also encode this CDR3. In DNA, the CDR3 is TGTGCCAGCAGCGTAACTAGCGGGGGATACAATGAGCAGTTCTTC. Translating it yields CASSVTSGGYNEQFF. The chain links TRBV11-2 to TRBJ2-1, with 11 positions matching TRBD2. After removal of 5 bases from V and 4 bases from J, the junction contained 4 bases not matched to a gene. Germline V gene lookup returns CDR1 SGHAT and CDR2 FQNNGV. The CDR3 contains 15 residues.

V gene TRBV7-6 combines with J gene TRBJ1-1, with 8 bases fitting TRBD1. The ends lost 2 bases at V and 3 bases at J; junction bases unmatched: 2. The germline CDR1 and CDR2 sequences are SGHVS and FNYEAQ. The CDR3 has 14 amino acids. CDR3 sequence reads: CASSLTTGDTEAFF. CDR3 nucleotides: TGTGCCAGCAGCTTAACGACAGGGGACACTGAAGCTTTCTTT.

V usage is TRBV7-2 and J usage is TRBJ2-3; 14 nucleotides align to TRBD2. The V and J ends lost 3 bases and 2 bases, in that order; junction bases with no gene match: 7. CDR3 length: 18 residues. Germline CDR1 is SGHTA and CDR2 is FQGNSA. CDR3 sequence: CASSLGLAGAGHTDTQYF. Written as DNA, the CDR3 is TGTGCCAGCAGCTTGGGACTAGCGGGAGCGGGGCACACAGATACGCAGTATTTT.